The 25 T cell receptor beta chains given below trace back to one sample, sequenced in a study of T cells in Graves' hyperthyroidism and ophthalmopathy. RNA transcripts provided the source from which TCR beta CDR3 regions were amplified. The HTBI set primed first-round TCR CDR3 RT-PCR. TCRdb fed the multiplex PCR reads into MiXCR, producing one record per CDR3 protein. The sample has roughly 330,000 distinct CDR3 sequences; roughly 17% are singletons. The sequencing sample was made of blood. The receptors derive from a man younger than 45 with Graves' hyperthyroidism.

This clonotype was recorded only once. This sequence joins TRBV14 and TRBJ2-4; possible D gene TRBD2, 6 bases. Trimming removed 1 base from V and 0 bases from J, with 7 bases in between. The germline V gene has CDR1 SGHDN and CDR2 FVKESK. This CDR3 contains 15 residues. CDR3 sequence: CASSQGGLAKNIQYF. The CDR3 DNA follows: TGTGCCAGCAGCCAAGGGGGACTAGCCAAAAACATTCAGTACTTC.

This clonotype was counted many times. The genes are TRBV30 and TRBJ2-3; D might be TRBD1 (5 bases). The germline gives CDR1 GTSNPN, CDR2 SVGIG (reference sequence). Trimming removed 0 bases from V and 6 bases from J, with 7 bases in between. This CDR3 region has 12 residues. CDR3 residues: CAWSVPGDTQYF. For the CDR3, the DNA is TGTGCCTGGAGTGTACCAGGGGATACGCAGTATTTT.

This clonotype has ten or more counts. V usage is TRBV6-2 or TRBV6-3 and J usage is TRBJ1-1; TRBD1 matches at 12 bases. Germline V CDR1 and CDR2: MNHEY, SVGEGT. CDR3 size: 15 residues. Trimming removed 4 bases from V and 4 bases from J; junction bases left unmatched: 4. The CDR3 protein is CASSWDRGLGTEAFF. The CDR3 DNA reads as TGTGCCAGCAGTTGGGACAGGGGGCTAGGCACTGAAGCTTTCTTT.

This clonotype appeared a few times. J is TRBJ2-7 and V is TRBV15, with TRBD2 as a possible D gene (7 bases). Germline lookup yields CDR1 LNHNV and CDR2 YYDKDF (reference sequence). CDR3 length: 20 residues. Trimming removed 0 bases at V and 2 bases at J, with 26 bases between. The CDR3 DNA is TGTGCCACCAGCAGAGATCTCTGGTTTGGGGAGGGGGGACGGCCCTACGAGCAGTACTTC. Its protein product is CATSRDLWFGEGGRPYEQYF.

This clonotype appeared many times. The chain uses TRBV11-2 and TRBJ2-1, with 8 bases matching TRBD1. This CDR3 is built from 14 residues. Trimming cost V 3 bases and J 8 bases; bases outside gene matches: 6. Germline assignment: CDR1 SGHAT and CDR2 FQNNGV. As DNA, the CDR3 is TGTGCCAGCAGCTTGGACAGGGTAGGAGATGAGCAGTTCTTC. It yields the protein CASSLDRVGDEQFF.

The CDR3 sequence: CASSESGQGHGGYTF. The CDR3 DNA reads TGCGCCAGCAGTGAGTCGGGGCAGGGACACGGAGGCTACACCTTC. The rearrangement uses TRBV10-2 and TRBJ1-2; tentatively, D is TRBD1 (6 bases). Germline V lookup: CDR1 WSHSY, CDR2 SAAADI. Trimming stripped 0 bases from V and 8 bases from J, with 16 bases between. This CDR3 is 15 amino acids long.

A word on this clonotype: This likely comes from a read error, as the CDR3 has no conserved phenylalanine or tryptophan at its end. The chain couples TRBV2 to TRBJ1-5; the match to TRBD1 covers 7 bases. Looked up from germline, CDR1 is SNHLY and CDR2 is FYNNEI. The ends lost 2 bases at V and 0 bases at J; junction bases unmatched: 4. This CDR3 contains 16 residues. The CDR3 DNA reads TGTGCCAGCAGTGAACAGGGGGTCCATAGCAATCAGCCCCAGCATCTT. Encoded protein: CASSEQGVHSNQPQHL.

This rearrangement joins TRBV4-1 to TRBJ2-3; 8 nucleotides line up with TRBD1. Germline CDR1 is MGHRA and CDR2 is YSYEKL. Unmatched junction bases numbered 13, after V lost 4 bases and J lost 4 bases. This CDR3 is built from 17 residues. Here the CDR3 DNA reads TGCGCCAGCAGCCCTTCCTCACAGGGGGTGAGGTCAGATACGCAGTATTTT. This translates into CASSPSSQGVRSDTQYF.

J is TRBJ2-2 and V is TRBV13; D possibly corresponds to TRBD2 (6 bases). V was cut by 4 bases and J by 1 base, with 13 bases left in between. This CDR3 has 16 amino acids. Germline V gene lookup returns CDR1 PRHDT and CDR2 FYEKMQ (reference sequence). The CDR3 here is CASSSRGSGNTGELFF. Written as DNA, the CDR3 is TGTGCCAGCAGCTCCCGGGGTAGCGGGAACACCGGGGAGCTGTTTTTT.

This clonotype was detected many times. V usage is TRBV28 and J usage is TRBJ1-5, with a tentative D call TRBD1 (6 bases). The CDR3 has 15 residues. Germline CDR1 is MDHEN and CDR2 is SYDVKM. Trimming removed 2 bases at V and 3 bases at J, with 11 bases between. Here the CDR3 reads CASSLLGADNQPQHF. CDR3 DNA: TGTGCCAGCAGTTTACTGGGGGCTGACAATCAGCCCCAGCATTTT. Full variable domain (outside the CDR3, taken from reference TRBV28 and TRBJ1-5): DVKVTQSSRYLVKRTGEKVFLECVQDMDHENMFWYRQDPGLGLRLIYFSYDVKMKEKGDIPEGYSVSREKKERFSLILESASTNQTSMYLCASSLLGADNQPQHFGDGTRLSIL.

There are many counts of this clonotype. This chain links TRBV28 with TRBJ2-7; tentatively, D is TRBD2 (6 bases). Germline V lookup: CDR1 MDHEN, CDR2 SYDVKM. This CDR3 comprises 12 residues. Trimming removed 7 bases from V and 5 bases from J, with 12 bases in between. This CDR3 reads CASNLPGDEQYF. CDR3 DNA sequence: TGTGCCAGCAATCTCCCGGGAGACGAGCAGTACTTC.

This chain links TRBV7-9 with TRBJ2-5; TRBD1 agrees at 7 bases. V dropped 4 bases and J dropped 8; count of bases not matched to a gene: 16. CDR1 and CDR2 from the germline V gene are SEHNR and FQNEAQ (reference sequence). CDR3 size: 16 residues. DNA for the CDR3: TGTGCCAGCAGCTCGGGACAGTTCCTAGAGCAGGATACCCAGTACTTC. This translates into CASSSGQFLEQDTQYF.

The chain recombines TRBV7-9 with TRBJ2-1; D call uncertain. Trimming took off 8 bases at V and 0 bases at J, with 11 bases between the two ends. The CDR3 runs to 14 residues. CDR1 and CDR2 from the germline V gene are SEHNR and FQNEAQ (reference sequence). The CDR3 spells CASWDDNSYNEQFF. The DNA of the CDR3 is TGTGCCAGCTGGGATGACAACTCCTACAATGAGCAGTTCTTC.

Of note for this clonotype: One junction end disagrees with the germline gene, perhaps due to a read error. The chain recombines TRBV20-1 with TRBJ1-3; a possible D gene is TRBD1 (6 bases). The CDR3 runs 13 residues. Germline CDR1 DFQATT, CDR2 SNEGSKA (reference sequence). CDR3 sequence (DNA): TGCAGTTGTGGAGGGGGACAAGGAAACACCATATGTTTT. Translated: CSCGGGQGNTICF.

This clonotype was detected ten times or more. This rearrangement joins TRBV11-2 to TRBJ2-3; D perhaps matches TRBD2 (6 bases). The CDR3 is 13 residues long. V shed 5 bases and J shed 3 bases, with 9 bases lying between them. The germline CDR1 and CDR2 sequences are SGHAT and FQNNGV. CDR3 in amino acids: CASSRDSTDTQYF. CDR3 coding DNA: TGTGCCAGCAGCCGGGACTCTACAGATACGCAGTATTTT.

This clonotype appeared many times. The V call is TRBV2, the J call TRBJ2-5; D not resolved. The CDR3 length is 11 residues. Per the germline V gene, CDR1 is SNHLY and CDR2 is FYNNEI. V dropped 7 bases and J dropped 4 bases, with 7 bases sitting between them. CDR3 in DNA: TGTGCCAGCACCCCCAGAGAGACCCAGTACTTC. It is translated as CASTPRETQYF.

This clonotype was detected a few times. The chain combines TRBV28 with TRBJ1-2; D not resolved. Trimming cost V 1 base and J 7 bases, with 16 bases left between them. The CDR3 spans 15 residues. Germline lookup yields CDR1 MDHEN and CDR2 SYDVKM. CDR3 in amino acids: CASSLFSEKRGGYTF. Here the CDR3 DNA reads TGTGCCAGCAGTTTATTCTCGGAAAAACGGGGTGGCTACACCTTC.

The V call is TRBV5-1, the J call TRBJ2-5; perhaps TRBD1 as D (6 bases). Per the germline V gene, CDR1 is SGHRS and CDR2 is YFSETQ. This CDR3 contains 13 residues. Trimming took off 7 bases at V and 2 bases at J, with 12 bases between the two ends. The CDR3 sequence is CASQTGIQETQYF. CDR3 coding DNA: TGCGCCAGCCAAACAGGGATACAAGAGACCCAGTACTTC.

This clonotype came up many times. The V and J genes are TRBV18 and TRBJ1-5; 7 bases line up with TRBD1. This CDR3 spans 13 amino acids. V gave up 2 bases and J gave up 7 bases; unmatched junction bases: 2. Looked up from germline, CDR1 is KGHSH and CDR2 is LQKENI. CDR3 nucleotide sequence: TGTGCCAGCTCACCAGGGACAGCCCAGCCCCAGCATTTT. Translation gives CASSPGTAQPQHF.

This clonotype was counted at least ten times. The chain has TRBV7-9 and TRBJ2-5; unclear D gene. This CDR3 spans 14 amino acids. Deletions cut 3 bases from V and 2 bases from J, with 10 bases between. CDR1 and CDR2 (germline): SEHNR, FQNEAQ (reference sequence). The CDR3 here is CASSFSYEQETQYF. CDR3 nucleotides: TGTGCCAGCAGCTTTAGTTACGAACAAGAGACCCAGTACTTC.

This chain links TRBV27 with TRBJ1-2, with a weak D call TRBD1 (6 bases). CDR1 and CDR2 (germline): MNHEY, SMNVEV (reference sequence). Trimming cost V 5 bases and J 1 base, with 23 bases left between them. The CDR3 length is 18 residues. In DNA, the CDR3 is TGTGCCAGCAGTCCCCACGACAGATGGAGGGGGGGTAACTATGGCTACACCTTC. Its protein is CASSPHDRWRGGNYGYTF.

The chain is built from TRBV6-1 and TRBJ2-2, with 10 bases lining up with TRBD1. The CDR3 covers 14 residues. The germline CDR1 and CDR2 sequences are MNHNS and SASEGT. The V and J ends lost 6 bases and 7 bases, in that order; junction bases with no gene match: 5. CDR3 amino acids: CASRRTGGGGELFF. CDR3 sequence (DNA): TGTGCCAGCAGACGGACAGGGGGTGGCGGGGAGCTGTTTTTT.

The genes are TRBV28 and TRBJ2-7, with TRBD1 matching 8 bases. The CDR3 spans 13 residues. V was pared by 6 bases and J by 6 bases, with 7 bases of the junction left unmatched. The germline V gene encodes CDR1 MDHEN and CDR2 SYDVKM. CDR3 bases: TGTGCCAGCAGCTCCGGACAGGGTAGCGAGCAGTACTTC. Encoded protein: CASSSGQGSEQYF.

A remark on this clonotype: A much larger clone lies one base from this, so it may be a read error. The CDR3 spells CASSGGVTSTDTQYF. The CDR3 DNA sequence: TGTGCCAGCAGTGGGGGAGTTACTAGCACAGATACGCAGTATTTT. V gene TRBV2 combines with J gene TRBJ2-3, with D perhaps TRBD2 (5 bases). V lost 4 bases and J 0 bases, leaving 11 bases between the germline ends. The germline V gene encodes CDR1 SNHLY and CDR2 FYNNEI. The CDR3 is 15 residues long.

This clonotype was recorded many times. This rearrangement joins TRBV28 to TRBJ1-2; 10 positions match TRBD1. V gave up 5 bases and J gave up 7 bases; unmatched junction bases: 10. The CDR3 has 15 residues. From germline, CDR1 is MDHEN and CDR2 SYDVKM. The CDR3 loop is CASSERQGAPSGYTF. The CDR3 bases are TGTGCCAGCAGTGAGAGACAGGGGGCCCCATCTGGCTACACCTTC.